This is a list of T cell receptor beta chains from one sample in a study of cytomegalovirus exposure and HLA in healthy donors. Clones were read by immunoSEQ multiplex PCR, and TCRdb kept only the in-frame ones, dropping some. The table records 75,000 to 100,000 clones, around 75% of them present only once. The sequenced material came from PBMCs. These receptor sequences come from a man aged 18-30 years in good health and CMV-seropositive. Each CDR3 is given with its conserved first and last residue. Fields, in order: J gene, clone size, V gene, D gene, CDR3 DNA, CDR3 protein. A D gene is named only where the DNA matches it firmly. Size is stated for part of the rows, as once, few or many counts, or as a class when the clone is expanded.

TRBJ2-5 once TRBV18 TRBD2 TGTGCCAGCTCACCACTATTGGCTAGCGGGGCCCTCCTACAAGAGACCCAGTACTTC CASSPLLASGALLQETQYF
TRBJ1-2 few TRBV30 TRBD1 TGTGCCTGGAGTGGAACAGGGGTAGCTAACTATGGCTACACCTTC CAWSGTGVANYGYTF
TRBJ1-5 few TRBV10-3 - TGTGCCAGCGCCTGGACAGATAATCAGCCCCAGCATTTT CASAWTDNQPQHF
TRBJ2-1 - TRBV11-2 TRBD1 TGTGCCAGCAGCACGGACAGGGGTTATGTGTACAATGAGCAGTTCTTC CASSTDRGYVYNEQFF
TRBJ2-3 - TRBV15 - TGTGCCACCAGCAGGGGAACTAGCTCGAGCACAGATACGCAGTATTTT CATSRGTSSSTDTQYF
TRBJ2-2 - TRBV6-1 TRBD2 TGTGCCAGCAGGAACCAGCGGGGGGGCACCGGGGAGCTGTTTTTT CASRNQRGGTGELFF
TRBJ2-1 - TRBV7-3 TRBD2 TGTGCCAGCAGCCCGACTAGCGGGGGGGCCCGTGAGCAGTTCTTC CASSPTSGGAREQFF
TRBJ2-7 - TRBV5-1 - TGCGCCAGCAGCTTGGAGGGGCAAGCCTACGAGCAGTACTTC CASSLEGQAYEQYF
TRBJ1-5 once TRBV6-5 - TGTGCCAGCAGGGAGGGGTTTGGACAGCCCCAGCATTTT CASREGFGQPQHF
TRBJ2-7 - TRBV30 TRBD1 TGTGCCTGGAGCGGTGGGACAGGGTCCCTCGAGCAGTACTTC CAWSGGTGSLEQYF
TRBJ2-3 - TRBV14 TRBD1 TGTGCCAGCAGCCCTCAGGGGGCCAACACAGATACGCAGTATTTT CASSPQGANTDTQYF
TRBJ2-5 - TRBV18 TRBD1 TGTGCCAGCTCACAGAACACAGGGGGCATCTTGGAGACCCAGTACTTC CASSQNTGGILETQYF
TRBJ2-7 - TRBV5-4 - TGTGCCAGCAGCTTGGCTCCAGGGGCCTCCTCCTACGAGCAGTACTTC CASSLAPGASSYEQYF
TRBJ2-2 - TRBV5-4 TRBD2 TGTGCCAGCAGCTATAGCGGGGGGGCTGGCGGGGAGCTGTTTTTT CASSYSGGAGGELFF
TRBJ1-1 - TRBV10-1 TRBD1 TGCGCCAGCAGTAGGGACAGGAACACTGAAGCTTTCTTT CASSRDRNTEAFF
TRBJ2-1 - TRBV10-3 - TGTGCCATCAGTGAACCCGACTACTACAATGAGCAGTTCTTC CAISEPDYYNEQFF
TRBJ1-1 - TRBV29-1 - TGCAGCGTTGACTGGCAGGGCAACACTGAAGCTTTCTTT CSVDWQGNTEAFF
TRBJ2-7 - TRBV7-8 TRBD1 TGTGCCAGCAGCTCCCGGACAGGGGTGTACGAGCAGTACTTC CASSSRTGVYEQYF
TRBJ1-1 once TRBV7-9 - TGTGCCAGCAGCCCCCGGGGTCGTGGCACTGAAGCTTTCTTT CASSPRGRGTEAFF
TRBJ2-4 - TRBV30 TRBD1 TGTGCCTGGAGTGGCCACTGGACAGGGATTCAAAACATTCAGTACTTC CAWSGHWTGIQNIQYF
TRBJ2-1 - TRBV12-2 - TGTGCAAGTCGTGTCCTGTGGACAGGGTCCTACAATGAGCAGTTCTTC CASRVLWTGSYNEQFF
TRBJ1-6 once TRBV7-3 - TGCGCCAGCAGGTCTACAGGGAATTCACCCCTCCACTTT CASRSTGNSPLHF
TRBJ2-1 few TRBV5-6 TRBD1 TGTGCCAGCAGCTGGGACAGGGCTGCGAATGAGCAGTTCTTC CASSWDRAANEQFF
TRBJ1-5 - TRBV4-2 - TGTGCCAGCAGCCAAGGGCGAAGGGGGAGGGTATCATGTTCTCGTCAGCCCCAGCATTTT CASSQGRRGRVSCSRQPQHF
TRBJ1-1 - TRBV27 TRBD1 TGTGCCAGCAGTTTAGTGGGACAGGGGTGGGGCACTGAAGCTTTCTTT CASSLVGQGWGTEAFF
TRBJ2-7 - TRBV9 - TGTGCCAGCAGCGTAGAGTCAGTTACCTACGAGCAGTACTTC CASSVESVTYEQYF
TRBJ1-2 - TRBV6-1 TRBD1 TGTGCCAGCAGTGGAGTCAGGGGGTACGATGGCTACACCTTC CASSGVRGYDGYTF
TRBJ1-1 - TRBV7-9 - TGTGCCACTATGGGGGGGCTATCCGCCCTCGGGGCGAACACTGAAGCTTTCTTT CATMGGLSALGANTEAFF
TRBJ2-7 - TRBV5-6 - TGTGCCAGCAGCTTGGTTACAGGGTTTCACGAGCAGTACTTC CASSLVTGFHEQYF
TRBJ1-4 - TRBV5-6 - TGTGCCAGCTCCGCGTGGGCGTTTAATGAAAAACTGTTTTTT CASSAWAFNEKLFF
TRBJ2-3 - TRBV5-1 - TGCGCCAGCAGCCTGGAGGAGGGGGCCACAGATACGCAGTATTTT CASSLEEGATDTQYF
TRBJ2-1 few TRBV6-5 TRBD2 TGTGCCAGCAGTTACTCGGAGGGACTAGCGGGTGATGAGCAGTTCTTC CASSYSEGLAGDEQFF
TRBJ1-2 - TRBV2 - TGTGCCAGCAGCCCGACTTATCGTGATGGCTACACCTTC CASSPTYRDGYTF
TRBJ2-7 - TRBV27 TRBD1 TGTGCCAGCAGCAGGGGGCCGCCATACGAGCAGTACTTC CASSRGPPYEQYF
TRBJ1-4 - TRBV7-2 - TGTGCCAGCAGCTTATACCCCATGCAGGAAAAACTGTTTTTT CASSLYPMQEKLFF
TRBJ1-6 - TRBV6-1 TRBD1 TGTGCCAGCAGCCTGACAGGGCCCAATTCACCCCTCCACTTT CASSLTGPNSPLHF
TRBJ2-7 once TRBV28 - TGTGCCAGCAGTTTACAGGGGACGCACGAGCAGTACTTC CASSLQGTHEQYF
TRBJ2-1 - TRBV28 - TGTGCCAGCAGTTTTCGGACAGTCTACAATGAGCAGTTCTTC CASSFRTVYNEQFF
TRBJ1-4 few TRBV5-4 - TGTGCCAGCAGCCCCGGGGGGATGGGTCAAAAACTGTTTTTT CASSPGGMGQKLFF
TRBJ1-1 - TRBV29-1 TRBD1 TGCAGCGGACAGGGAAGAGGGTCTGAAGCTTTCTTT CSGQGRGSEAFF
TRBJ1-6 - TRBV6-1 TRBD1 TGTGCCAGCAGCAGACAGGGCAAGAATTCACCCCTCCACTTT CASSRQGKNSPLHF
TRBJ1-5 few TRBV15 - TGTGCCACCAGCAGAGGTCGAGATAGCAATCAGCCCCAGCATTTT CATSRGRDSNQPQHF
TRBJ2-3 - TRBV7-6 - TGTGCCAGCAGCCCAATGGCGTCCGGAGGGATCACAGATACGCAGTATTTT CASSPMASGGITDTQYF
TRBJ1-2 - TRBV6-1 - TGTGCCAGCAGCCTGGGACATCACAACTTC CASSLGHHNF